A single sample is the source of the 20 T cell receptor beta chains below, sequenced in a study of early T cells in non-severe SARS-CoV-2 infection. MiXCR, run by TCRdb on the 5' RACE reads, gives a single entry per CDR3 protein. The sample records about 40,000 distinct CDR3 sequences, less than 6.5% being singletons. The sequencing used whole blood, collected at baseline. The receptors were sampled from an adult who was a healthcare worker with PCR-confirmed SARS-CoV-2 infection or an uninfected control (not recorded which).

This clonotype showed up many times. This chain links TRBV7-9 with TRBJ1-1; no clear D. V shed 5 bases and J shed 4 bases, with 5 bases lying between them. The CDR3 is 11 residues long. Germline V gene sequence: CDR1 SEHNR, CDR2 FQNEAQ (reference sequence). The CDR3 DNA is TGTGCCAGCAGCGCCTCCACTGAAGCTTTCTTT. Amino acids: CASSASTEAFF.

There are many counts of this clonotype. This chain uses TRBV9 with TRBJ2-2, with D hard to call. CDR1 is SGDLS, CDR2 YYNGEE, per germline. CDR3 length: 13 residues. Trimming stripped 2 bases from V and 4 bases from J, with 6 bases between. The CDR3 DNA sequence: TGTGCCAGCAGCGTCGGCCCCACCGGGGAGCTGTTTTTT. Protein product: CASSVGPTGELFF.

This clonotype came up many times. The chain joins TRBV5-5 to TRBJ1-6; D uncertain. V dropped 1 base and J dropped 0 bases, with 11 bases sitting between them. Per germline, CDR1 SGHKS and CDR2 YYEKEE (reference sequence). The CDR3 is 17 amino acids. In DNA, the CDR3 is TGTGCCAGCAGCTTGCGGTGGGGATCCTCCTATAATTCACCCCTCCACTTT. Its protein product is CASSLRWGSSYNSPLHF. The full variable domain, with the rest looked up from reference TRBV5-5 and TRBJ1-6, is DAGVTQSPTHLIKTRGQQVTLRCSPISGHKSVSWYQQVLGQGPQFIFQYYEKEERGRGNFPDRFSARQFPNYSSELNVNALLLGDSALYLCASSLRWGSSYNSPLHFGNGTRLTVT.

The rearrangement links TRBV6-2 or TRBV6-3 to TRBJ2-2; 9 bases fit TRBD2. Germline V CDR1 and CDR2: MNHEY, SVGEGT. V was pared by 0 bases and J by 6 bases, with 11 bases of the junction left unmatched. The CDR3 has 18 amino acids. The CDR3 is CASSYSRLGAGGAGELFF. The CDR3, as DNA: TGTGCCAGCAGTTACTCGAGGCTGGGAGCGGGAGGCGCCGGGGAGCTGTTTTTT.

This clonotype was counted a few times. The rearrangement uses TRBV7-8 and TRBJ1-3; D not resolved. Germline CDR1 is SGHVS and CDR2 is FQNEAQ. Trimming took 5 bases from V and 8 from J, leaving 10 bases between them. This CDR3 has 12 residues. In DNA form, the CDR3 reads TGTGCCAGCAGCGCGACACCTTACACCATATATTTT. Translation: CASSATPYTIYF.

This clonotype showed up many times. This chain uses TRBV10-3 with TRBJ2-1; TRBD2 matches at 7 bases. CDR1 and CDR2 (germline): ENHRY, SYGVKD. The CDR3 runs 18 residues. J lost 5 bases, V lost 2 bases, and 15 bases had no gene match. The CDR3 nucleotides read TGTGCCATCAGTGAGGTCAAGCGAGAGGGAGGGACGAACAATGAGCAGTTCTTC. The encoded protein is CAISEVKREGGTNNEQFF.

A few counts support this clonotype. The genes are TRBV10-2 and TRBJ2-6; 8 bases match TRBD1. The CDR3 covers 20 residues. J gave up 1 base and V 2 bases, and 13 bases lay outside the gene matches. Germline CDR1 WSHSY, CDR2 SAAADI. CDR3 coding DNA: TGCGCCAGCAGTGAGACTAAGGTAGCCACAGGGGGGTCTGGGGCCAACGTCCTGACTTTC. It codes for CASSETKVATGGSGANVLTF.

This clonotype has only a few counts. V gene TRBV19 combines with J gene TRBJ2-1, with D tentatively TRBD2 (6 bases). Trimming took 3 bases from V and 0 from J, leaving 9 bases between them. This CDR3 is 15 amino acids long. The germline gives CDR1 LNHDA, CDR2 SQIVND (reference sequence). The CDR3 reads CASSIPGSSYNEQFF. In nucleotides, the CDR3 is TGTGCCAGTAGTATCCCCGGGAGCTCCTACAATGAGCAGTTCTTC.

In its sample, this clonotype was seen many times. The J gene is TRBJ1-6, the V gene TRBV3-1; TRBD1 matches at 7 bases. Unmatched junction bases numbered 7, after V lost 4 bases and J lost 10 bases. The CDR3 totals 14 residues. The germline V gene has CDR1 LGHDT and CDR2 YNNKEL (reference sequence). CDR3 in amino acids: CASSLGQAYSPLHF. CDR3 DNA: TGTGCCAGCAGCCTCGGACAGGCTTACTCACCCCTCCACTTT.

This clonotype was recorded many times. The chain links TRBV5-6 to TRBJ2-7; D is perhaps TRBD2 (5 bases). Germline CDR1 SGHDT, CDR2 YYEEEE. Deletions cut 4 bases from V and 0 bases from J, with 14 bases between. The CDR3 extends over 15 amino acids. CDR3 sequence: CASSAIRGVSYEQYV. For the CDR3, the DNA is TGTGCCAGCAGCGCGATCCGGGGTGTCTCCTACGAGCAGTACGTC.

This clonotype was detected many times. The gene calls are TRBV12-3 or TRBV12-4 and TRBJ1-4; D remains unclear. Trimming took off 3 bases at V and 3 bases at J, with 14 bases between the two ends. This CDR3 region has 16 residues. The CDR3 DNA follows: TGTGCCAGCAGTTTGCTAGGATCGGCGGCTAATGAAAAACTGTTTTTT. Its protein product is CASSLLGSAANEKLFF.

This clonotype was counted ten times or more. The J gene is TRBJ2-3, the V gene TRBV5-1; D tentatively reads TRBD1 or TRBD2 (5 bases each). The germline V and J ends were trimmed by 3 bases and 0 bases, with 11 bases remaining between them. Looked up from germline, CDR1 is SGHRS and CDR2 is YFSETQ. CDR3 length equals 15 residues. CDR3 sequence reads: CASSYQGPSTDTQYF. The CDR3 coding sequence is TGCGCCAGCAGCTATCAGGGACCTAGCACAGATACGCAGTATTTT.

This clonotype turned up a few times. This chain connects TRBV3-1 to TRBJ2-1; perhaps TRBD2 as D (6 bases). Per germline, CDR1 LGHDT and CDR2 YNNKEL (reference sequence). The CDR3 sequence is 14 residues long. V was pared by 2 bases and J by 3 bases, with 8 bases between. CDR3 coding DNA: TGTGCCAGCAGCCAACTAGCGAGCTACAATGAGCAGTTCTTC. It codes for CASSQLASYNEQFF.

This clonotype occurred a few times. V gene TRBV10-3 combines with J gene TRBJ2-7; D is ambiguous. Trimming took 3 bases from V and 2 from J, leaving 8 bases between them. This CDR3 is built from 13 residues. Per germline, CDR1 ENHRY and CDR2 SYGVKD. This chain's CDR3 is CAISEPGPYEQYF. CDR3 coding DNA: TGTGCCATCAGTGAACCAGGCCCCTACGAGCAGTACTTC.

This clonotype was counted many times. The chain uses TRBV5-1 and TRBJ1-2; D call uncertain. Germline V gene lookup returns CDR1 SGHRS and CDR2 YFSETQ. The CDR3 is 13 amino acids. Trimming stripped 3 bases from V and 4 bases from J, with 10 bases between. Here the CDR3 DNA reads TGCGCCAGCAGCTCCCTTCGCGGCTATGGCTACACCTTC. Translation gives CASSSLRGYGYTF.

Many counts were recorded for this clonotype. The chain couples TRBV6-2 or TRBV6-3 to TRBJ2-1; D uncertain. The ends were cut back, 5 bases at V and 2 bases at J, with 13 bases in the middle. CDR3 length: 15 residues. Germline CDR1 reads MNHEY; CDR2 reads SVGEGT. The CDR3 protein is CASSLRQSAYNEQFF. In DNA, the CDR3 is TGTGCCAGCAGTCTACGTCAGTCCGCCTACAATGAGCAGTTCTTC.

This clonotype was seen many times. CDR3 sequence: CASTLAGNSYNEQFF. The CDR3 coding sequence is TGTGCCAGCACCCTAGCGGGGAACTCCTACAATGAGCAGTTCTTC. The gene calls are TRBV9 and TRBJ2-1; 9 nucleotides match TRBD2. The V gene's germline CDR1 is SGDLS and CDR2 YYNGEE. Germline trimming cut 6 bases from V and 0 bases from J; bases unmatched to any gene: 4. CDR3 length: 15 amino acids.

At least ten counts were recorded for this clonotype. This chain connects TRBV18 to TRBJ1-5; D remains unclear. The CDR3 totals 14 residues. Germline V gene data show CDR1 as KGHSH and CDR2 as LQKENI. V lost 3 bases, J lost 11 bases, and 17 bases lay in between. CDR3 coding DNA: TGTGCCAGCTCACCTGACGACTTAAGCAGGACCCAGCATTTT. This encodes CASSPDDLSRTQHF.

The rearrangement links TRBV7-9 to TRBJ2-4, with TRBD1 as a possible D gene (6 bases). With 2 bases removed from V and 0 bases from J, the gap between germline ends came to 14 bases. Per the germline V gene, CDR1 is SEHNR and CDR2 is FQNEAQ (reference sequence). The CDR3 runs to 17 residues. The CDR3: CASSLSQGSLAKNIQYF. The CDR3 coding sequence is TGTGCCAGCAGCTTATCCCAGGGGAGTCTAGCCAAAAACATTCAGTACTTC.

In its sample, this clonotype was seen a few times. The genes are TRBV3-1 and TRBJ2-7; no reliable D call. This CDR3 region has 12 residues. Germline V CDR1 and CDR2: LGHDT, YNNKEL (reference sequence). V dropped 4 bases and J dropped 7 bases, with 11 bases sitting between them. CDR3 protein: CASSLGPGEQYV. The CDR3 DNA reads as TGTGCCAGCAGCCTTGGGCCCGGGGAGCAGTACGTC.